These 11 T cell receptor beta chains came from one sample sequenced in a study of blood T cell repertoires in COVID-19. Libraries were prepared by immunoSEQ multiplex PCR; TCRdb keeps only in-frame clonotypes and omits some of them. The data show roughly 250,000 clones, about 90% seen once. The sample taken for sequencing was PBMCs or T cells enriched from blood (not recorded which). The receptors stem from a woman aged 25 to 39 with acute COVID-19.

This chain connects TRBV5-6 to TRBJ2-3; 11 bases are shared with TRBD2. Trimming cost V 2 bases and J 6 bases; bases outside gene matches: 8. CDR3 size: 16 residues. The germline gives CDR1 SGHDT, CDR2 YYEEEE. This CDR3 is CASSFYLAGGRDTQYF. CDR3 bases: TGTGCCAGCAGCTTCTATTTAGCGGGAGGGAGGGATACGCAGTATTTT.

This clone was observed a few times. The CDR3 here is CASSQITDNSPLHF. The CDR3 DNA reads as TGTGCCAGCAGCCAAATAACAGATAATTCACCCCTCCACTTT. The genes are TRBV3-1 (or the pseudogene TRBV3-2) and TRBJ1-6; D unclear. The CDR3 has 14 amino acids. Germline V lookup: CDR1 LGHDT, CDR2 YNNKEL (reference sequence). V was trimmed by 2 bases and J by 5 bases, leaving 7 bases between them.

V is TRBV18 and J is TRBJ2-1; 8 nucleotides line up with TRBD1. The CDR3 contains 15 residues. Germline V CDR1 and CDR2: KGHSH, LQKENI. J gave up 3 bases and V 2 bases, and 3 bases lay outside the gene matches. The DNA for the CDR3 is TGTGCCAGCTCACCAGGACAGGGTTTCTACAATGAGCAGTTCTTC. Translated: CASSPGQGFYNEQFF.

This chain uses TRBV9 with TRBJ1-2; D is perhaps TRBD1 (5 bases). The CDR3 covers 12 residues. V was clipped by 0 bases and J by 9 bases, with 9 bases between them. CDR1 and CDR2 from the germline V gene are SGDLS and YYNGEE. The CDR3 nucleotides read TGTGCCAGCAGCGTAGAAGGGGTTAGCTACACCTTC. Translation: CASSVEGVSYTF.

CDR3 sequence: CSASPGTEAFF. The CDR3 region has the DNA TGCAGTGCTAGTCCCGGGACTGAAGCTTTCTTT. The V and J genes are TRBV20-1 and TRBJ1-1; no clear D gene. Trimming pared 3 bases from V and 5 bases from J, leaving 7 bases between. This CDR3 region has 11 residues. Germline CDR1 is DFQATT and CDR2 is SNEGSKA (reference sequence).

This clone was seen a handful of times. This sequence joins TRBV28 and TRBJ1-6; no reliable D call. There are 12 residues in the CDR3. The ends were cut back, 6 bases at V and 6 bases at J, with 6 bases in the middle. CDR1 is MDHEN and CDR2 is SYDVKM in the germline V gene. This chain's CDR3 is CASSLGNSPLHF. Here the CDR3 DNA reads TGTGCCAGCAGCCTAGGTAATTCACCCCTCCACTTT.

The chain uses TRBV7-9 and TRBJ2-3; weak D call: TRBD1 (5 bases). Between the trimmed V and J ends, which lost 0 bases and 5 bases, there was a span of 12 bases. Per germline, CDR1 SEHNR and CDR2 FQNEAQ (reference sequence). The CDR3 contains 15 residues. Written as DNA, the CDR3 is TGTGCCAGCAGCTTAGCAGGGGAACGCGGAGATACGCAGTATTTT. Translation gives CASSLAGERGDTQYF.

The V and J genes are TRBV2 and TRBJ1-5; D is unclear. The CDR3 is 14 residues long. CDR1 and CDR2 (germline): SNHLY, FYNNEI. The germline V and J ends were trimmed by 1 base and 5 bases, with 9 bases remaining between them. The CDR3 region has the DNA TGTGCCAGCAGTGAAGAGGCAGGTCATCAGCCCCAGCATTTT. This translates into CASSEEAGHQPQHF.

The chain has TRBV9 and TRBJ2-7; TRBD2 matches 10 bases. The CDR3 extends over 15 amino acids. Looked up from germline, CDR1 is SGDLS and CDR2 is YYNGEE. V lost 2 bases, J lost 2 bases, and 4 bases stayed unmatched. The CDR3 DNA reads as TGTGCCAGCAGCGTCTCAGCGGGAGGGACCTACGAGCAGTACTTC. It specifies CASSVSAGGTYEQYF. Full variable domain (rest looked up from reference TRBV9 and TRBJ2-7): DSGVTQTPKHLITATGQRVTLRCSPRSGDLSVYWYQQSLDQGLQFLIQYYNGEERAKGNILERFSAQQFPDLHSELNLSSLELGDSALYFCASSVSAGGTYEQYFGPGTRLTVT.

This sequence joins TRBV6-6 and TRBJ2-2; unclear D gene. The CDR3 contains 16 residues. Germline CDR1 MNHNY, CDR2 SVGAGI (reference sequence). The ends were cut back, 6 bases at V and 2 bases at J, with 16 bases in the middle. In nucleotides, the CDR3 is TGTGCCAGCAGCCCTATCCCCGGGTTTAACACCGGGGAGCTGTTTTTT. It yields the protein CASSPIPGFNTGELFF.

V usage is TRBV28 and J usage is TRBJ1-1, with 9 bases lining up with TRBD1. Germline V lookup: CDR1 MDHEN, CDR2 SYDVKM. CDR3 size: 15 residues. The ends lost 6 bases at V and 6 bases at J; junction bases unmatched: 11. The CDR3 spells CASRPDRGIEPEAFF. Here the CDR3 DNA reads TGTGCCAGCAGGCCCGACAGGGGGATTGAACCTGAAGCTTTCTTT.